Presented here are 10 T cell receptor beta chains from one specimen sequenced in a study of PD-1 blockade in classical Hodgkin lymphoma. There was relapse after autologous stem cell transplantation in every patient, and there was variation in brentuximab vedotin exposure. This table comes from immunoSEQ multiplex PCR, and its TCRdb copy is limited to in-frame clones, with some not included. The data show about 4,000 clones, with 70% to 75% seen just once and roughly 51% held by the top ten. The sample in question was peripheral blood mononuclear cells (PBMCs), obtained at baseline. The receptors stem from a human donor with classical Hodgkin lymphoma.

The CDR3 bases are TGTGCCAGTAGTATCGGGCTCGGGCAGCCCCAGCATTTT. Amino acid sequence: CASSIGLGQPQHF. The chain joins TRBV19 to TRBJ1-5; D is uncertain. There are 13 residues in the CDR3. With 3 bases removed from V and 7 bases from J, the gap between germline ends came to 10 bases. Germline CDR1 LNHDA, CDR2 SQIVND (reference sequence).

This clone has a handful of counts. The gene calls are TRBV10-1 and TRBJ1-1; maybe TRBD1 (6 bases). This CDR3 region has 15 residues. CDR1 is WNHNN and CDR2 is SYGVQD in the germline V gene (reference sequence). V gave up 3 bases and J gave up 1 base, with 12 bases separating them. The CDR3 DNA sequence: TGCGCCAGCAGTGATGCAGGGGACTCGAACACTGAAGCTTTCTTT. Translating gives CASSDAGDSNTEAFF.

This rearrangement joins TRBV7-9 to TRBJ2-7; D remains unclear. Germline assignment: CDR1 SEHNR and CDR2 FQNEAQ (reference sequence). V was trimmed by 1 base and J by 4 bases, leaving 8 bases between them. This CDR3 region has 13 residues. CDR3 sequence: CASSLDGPYEQYF. DNA of the CDR3: TGTGCCAGCAGCTTAGATGGGCCTTACGAGCAGTACTTC.

This clone was found a few times. The V call is TRBV28, the J call TRBJ1-3, with TRBD1 matching 7 bases. The CDR3 extends over 16 amino acids. Germline assignment: CDR1 MDHEN and CDR2 SYDVKM. CDR3 region: CAGSASDRAAGNTIYF. The CDR3 region has the DNA TGTGCGGGGTCTGCGAGCGACAGGGCGGCTGGAAACACCATATATTTT. The variable domain in full, with the rest retrieved from reference TRBV28 and TRBJ1-3, is DVKVTQSSRYLVKRTGEKVFLECVQDMDHENMFWYRQDPGLGLRLIYFSYDVKMKEKGDIPEGYSVSREKKERFSLILESASTNQTSMYLCAGSASDRAAGNTIYFGEGSWLTVV.

This clone came up once. This chain links TRBV10-3 with TRBJ2-5; D is ambiguous. Deletions cut 8 bases from V and 9 bases from J, with 10 bases between. The CDR3 runs 10 residues. Germline lookup yields CDR1 ENHRY and CDR2 SYGVKD. The CDR3 nucleotides read TGTGCCATCGGAGCTTTTTCCCAGTACTTC. It codes for CAIGAFSQYF.

This clone is medium-sized. This chain joins TRBV27 and TRBJ1-4; D perhaps matches TRBD1 (6 bases). Trimming took off 5 bases at V and 7 bases at J, with 11 bases between the two ends. Germline CDR1 and CDR2: MNHEY and SMNVEV (reference sequence). This CDR3 has 13 residues. CDR3 sequence: CASSPQGSEKLFF. The CDR3 DNA reads TGTGCCAGCAGTCCGCAGGGGAGTGAAAAACTGTTTTTT.

The chain uses TRBV7-9 and TRBJ2-7; D gene unclear. The germline V gene encodes CDR1 SEHNR and CDR2 FQNEAQ (reference sequence). This CDR3 contains 12 residues. Trimming pared 2 bases from V and 3 bases from J, leaving 5 bases between. CDR3 DNA: TGTGCCAGCAGCTTAAATGTCTACGAGCAGTACTTC. Amino acid sequence: CASSLNVYEQYF.

This clone has just a few counts. The gene calls are TRBV5-8 and TRBJ1-1; tentatively, D is TRBD1 (6 bases). The V gene's germline CDR1 is SGHTS and CDR2 YDEGEE. V shed 4 bases and J shed 3 bases, with 16 bases lying between them. The CDR3 sequence is 15 residues long. CDR3 sequence reads: CASSLRQGRDTEAFF. The CDR3, as DNA: TGTGCCAGCAGCCTACGTCAGGGGAGGGACACTGAAGCTTTCTTT. Based on the CDR3 plus reference TRBV5-8 and TRBJ1-1, the full variable domain is EAGVTQSPTHLIKTRGQQATLRCSPISGHTSVYWYQQALGLGLQFLLWYDEGEERNRGNFPPRFSGRQFPNYSSELNVNALELEDSALYLCASSLRQGRDTEAFFGQGTRLTVV.

The rearrangement uses TRBV4-2 and TRBJ2-3; 11 bases agree with TRBD2. J gave up 8 bases and V 2 bases, and 3 bases lay outside the gene matches. Germline CDR1 LGHNA, CDR2 YNFKEQ. CDR3 length equals 14 residues. The CDR3 coding sequence is TGTGCCAGCAGCCAATTAGCGGGAGGGAGTACGCAGTATTTT. This codes for CASSQLAGGSTQYF.

The rearrangement links TRBV5-1 to TRBJ2-3; D gene ambiguous. The CDR3 extends over 13 amino acids. In germline, CDR1 is SGHRS, CDR2 YFSETQ. Deletions cut 0 bases from V and 6 bases from J, with 8 bases between. The CDR3 reads CASSLVISDTQYF. For the CDR3, the DNA is TGCGCCAGCAGCTTGGTAATCTCGGATACGCAGTATTTT.